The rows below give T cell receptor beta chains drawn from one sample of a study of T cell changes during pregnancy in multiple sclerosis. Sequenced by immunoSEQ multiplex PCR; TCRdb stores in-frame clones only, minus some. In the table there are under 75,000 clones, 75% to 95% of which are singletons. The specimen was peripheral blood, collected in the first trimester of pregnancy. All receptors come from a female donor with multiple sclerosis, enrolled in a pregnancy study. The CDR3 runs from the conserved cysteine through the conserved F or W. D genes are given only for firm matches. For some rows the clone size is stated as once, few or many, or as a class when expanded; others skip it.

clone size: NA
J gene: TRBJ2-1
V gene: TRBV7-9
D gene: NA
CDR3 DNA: TGTGCCAGCAGCTCCGGACAGAGCTCCTACAATGAGCAGTTCTTC
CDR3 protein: CASSSGQSSYNEQFF

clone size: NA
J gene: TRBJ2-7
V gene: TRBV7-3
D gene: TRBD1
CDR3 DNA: TGTGCCAGCAGCTTCCCTAGGAAGGGACAGGCCTCCTACGAGCAGTACTTC
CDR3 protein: CASSFPRKGQASYEQYF

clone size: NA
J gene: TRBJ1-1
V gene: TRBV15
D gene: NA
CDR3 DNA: TGTGCCACCAGCAGAGATGGGAGGATCGGCACTGAAGCTTTCTTT
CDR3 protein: CATSRDGRIGTEAFF

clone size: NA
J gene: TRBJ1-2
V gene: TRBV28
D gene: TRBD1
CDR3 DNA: TGTGCCAGCAGTTCGACCACCCTGGGACAGGTGTATGGCTACACCTTC
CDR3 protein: CASSSTTLGQVYGYTF

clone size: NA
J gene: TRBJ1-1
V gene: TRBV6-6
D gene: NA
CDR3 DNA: TGTGCCAGCAGTTGGGGGGTGAACACTGAAGCTTTCTTT
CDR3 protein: CASSWGVNTEAFF

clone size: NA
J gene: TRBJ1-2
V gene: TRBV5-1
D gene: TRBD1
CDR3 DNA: TGCGCCAGCAGCTTGCTCCAGGGGGATGCGGGCTACACCTTC
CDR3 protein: CASSLLQGDAGYTF

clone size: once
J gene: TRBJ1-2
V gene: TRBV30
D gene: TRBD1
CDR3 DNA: TGTGCCTGGACTAAAGTCACAGGGGGAGGCTACACCTTC
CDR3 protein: CAWTKVTGGGYTF

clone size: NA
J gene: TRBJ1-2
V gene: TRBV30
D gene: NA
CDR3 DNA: TGTGCCTGGAGCCCCGACGGGGGGACTAACTATGGCTACACCTTC
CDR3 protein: CAWSPDGGTNYGYTF

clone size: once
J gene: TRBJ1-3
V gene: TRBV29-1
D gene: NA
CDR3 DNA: TGCAGCGTTGATAGCGGGCTGGGAAACACCATATATTTT
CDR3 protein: CSVDSGLGNTIYF

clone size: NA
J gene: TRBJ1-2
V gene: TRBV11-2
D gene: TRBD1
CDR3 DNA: TGTGCCAGCAGCTTAGTATCAGGGGGCGGAGGCTACACCTTC
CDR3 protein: CASSLVSGGGGYTF

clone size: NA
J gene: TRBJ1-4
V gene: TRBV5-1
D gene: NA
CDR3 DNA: TGCGCCAGCAGCCCTGGGACACCTAATGAAAAACTGTTTTTT
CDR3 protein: CASSPGTPNEKLFF

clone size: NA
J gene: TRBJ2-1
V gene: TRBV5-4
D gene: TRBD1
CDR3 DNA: TGTGCCAGCAACAAACAGGGGTTCAATGAGCAGTTCTTC
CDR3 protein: CASNKQGFNEQFF

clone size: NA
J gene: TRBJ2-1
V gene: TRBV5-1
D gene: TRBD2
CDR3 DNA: TGCGCCAGCAGCTCGGCAGCGGGGGGGGGCGATGAGCAGTTCTTC
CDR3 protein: CASSSAAGGGDEQFF

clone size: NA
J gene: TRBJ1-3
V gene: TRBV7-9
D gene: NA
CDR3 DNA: TGTGCCAGCAGCTTATCCGGGTTCCCTGGAAACACCATATATTTT
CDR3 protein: CASSLSGFPGNTIYF

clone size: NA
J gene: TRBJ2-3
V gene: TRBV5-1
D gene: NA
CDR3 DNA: TGCGCCAGCAGCTTGGCGACAGATACGCAGTATTTT
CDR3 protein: CASSLATDTQYF

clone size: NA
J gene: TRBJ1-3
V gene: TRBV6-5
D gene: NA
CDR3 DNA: TGTGCCAGCAGTTTCGGGACACCCGATTCTGGAAACACCATATATTTT
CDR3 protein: CASSFGTPDSGNTIYF

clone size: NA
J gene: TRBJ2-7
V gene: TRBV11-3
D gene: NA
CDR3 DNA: TGTGCCAGCAGCCTCGCTGCAGGAGGGCCCTACGAGCAGTACTTC
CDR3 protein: CASSLAAGGPYEQYF

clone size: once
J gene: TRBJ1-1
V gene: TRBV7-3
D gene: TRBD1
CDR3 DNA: TGTGCCAGCAGCCAAGACCTGAAAAGACAGGGGACGAACACTGAAGCTTTCTTT
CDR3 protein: CASSQDLKRQGTNTEAFF

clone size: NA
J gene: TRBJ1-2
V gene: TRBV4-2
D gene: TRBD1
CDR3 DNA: TGTGCCAGCAGCCAACCACGGACAGGGGGGCTCACTAACTATGGCTACACCTTC
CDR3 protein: CASSQPRTGGLTNYGYTF

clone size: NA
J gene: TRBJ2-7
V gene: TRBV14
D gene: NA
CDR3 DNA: TGTGCCAGCAGCCAGGATAGCCACGAGCAGTACTTC
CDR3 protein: CASSQDSHEQYF

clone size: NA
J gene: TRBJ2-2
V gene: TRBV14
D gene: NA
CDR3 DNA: TGTGCCAGCAGCCCCGGTTTTTCCGGGGAGCTGTTTTTT
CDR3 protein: CASSPGFSGELFF

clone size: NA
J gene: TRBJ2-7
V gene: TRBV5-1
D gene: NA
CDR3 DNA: TGCGCCAGCAGCTCGCCAGGAGGGGAGCAGTACTTC
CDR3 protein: CASSSPGGEQYF